The next 22 T cell receptor beta chains were all read from a single sample in a study of blood T cell repertoires in COVID-19. Repertoires were generated with immunoSEQ multiplex PCR, while TCRdb's copy carries only in-frame clones and drops some. The table has some 150,000 clones, around 81% seen once. The material sequenced was peripheral blood. These receptors were taken from a human donor in a cohort sampled during active COVID-19.

The rearrangement joins TRBV14 to TRBJ2-3, with D unclear. The germline V gene encodes CDR1 SGHDN and CDR2 FVKESK. This CDR3 is built from 12 residues. Deletions cut 5 bases from V and 2 bases from J, with 5 bases between. The CDR3 region has the DNA TGTGCCAGCAGCGTCCACACAGATACGCAGTATTTT. Its protein is CASSVHTDTQYF.

The chain links TRBV5-1 to TRBJ2-3, with TRBD2 matching 15 bases. CDR1 is SGHRS, CDR2 YFSETQ, per germline. V was pared by 4 bases and J by 0 bases, with 9 bases of the junction left unmatched. The CDR3 contains 19 residues. CDR3 amino acids: CASSTGLAGGKASTDTQYF. DNA of the CDR3: TGCGCCAGCAGCACGGGACTAGCGGGGGGCAAGGCTAGCACAGATACGCAGTATTTT.

V gene TRBV10-2 combines with J gene TRBJ1-1; 7 bases fit TRBD1. V was pared by 4 bases and J by 3 bases, with 11 bases of the junction left unmatched. The CDR3 sequence is 16 residues long. Germline loops: CDR1 WSHSY, CDR2 SAAADI. The DNA for the CDR3 is TGCGCCAGCAGTGTCCCCTGGAGCAGGGGGGACACTGAAGCTTTCTTT. The encoded protein is CASSVPWSRGDTEAFF.

V is TRBV6-5 and J is TRBJ1-5, with D possibly TRBD1 on 6 matching bases. Germline CDR1 and CDR2: MNHEY and SVGAGI. The CDR3 extends over 13 amino acids. Trimming left V 6 bases short and J 5 bases short, with 11 bases between. Here the CDR3 DNA reads TGTGCCAGCAGCTTCACAGGGTATCAGCCCCAGCATTTT. Translated, it gives CASSFTGYQPQHF.

The chain uses TRBV11-2 and TRBJ2-3, with 10 positions matching TRBD2. Germline CDR1 is SGHAT and CDR2 is FQNNGV. This CDR3 comprises 16 residues. After removal of 3 bases from V and 5 bases from J, the junction contained 8 bases not matched to a gene. In nucleotides, the CDR3 is TGTGCCAGCAGCTTCGGGATAGCGGGGGGCCGAGATACGCAGTATTTT. Translation: CASSFGIAGGRDTQYF.

The gene calls are TRBV5-1 and TRBJ1-1; TRBD1 agrees at 7 bases. Germline V gene data show CDR1 as SGHRS and CDR2 as YFSETQ. Trimming took 2 bases from V and 2 from J; bases not matched to a gene: 6. This CDR3 has 15 residues. CDR3 residues: CASSFTGAGNTEAFF. Written as DNA, the CDR3 is TGCGCCAGCAGCTTTACAGGGGCAGGAAACACTGAAGCTTTCTTT.

The chain employs TRBV27 and TRBJ2-1, with TRBD2 matching 8 bases. After removal of 6 bases from V and 2 bases from J, the junction contained 6 bases not matched to a gene. Looked up from germline, CDR1 is MNHEY and CDR2 is SMNVEV (reference sequence). This CDR3 comprises 15 residues. The CDR3 bases are TGTGCCAGCAGGGGCGGGGGGCTTGCCTACAATGAGCAGTTCTTC. It codes for CASRGGGLAYNEQFF.

To note about this clone: Germline and junction disagree at one end, which may indicate a read error. The gene calls are TRBV14 and TRBJ1-2; D remains unclear. The CDR3 length is 15 residues. Germline V gene sequence: CDR1 SGHDN, CDR2 FVKESK. The CDR3, as DNA: TGTGCCAGCAGCGAAGACGGAGTGGCTACCTATGGCTACACCTTC. This translates into CASSEDGVATYGYTF.

This clone was picked up a small number of times. The V and J genes are TRBV28 and TRBJ2-2, with D possibly being TRBD1 (6 bases). The CDR3 totals 15 residues. The V gene's germline CDR1 is MDHEN and CDR2 SYDVKM. V lost 6 bases and J 0 bases, leaving 11 bases between the germline ends. DNA for the CDR3: TGTGCCAGCAGCTGGGGACAAACGAACACCGGGGAGCTGTTTTTT. Protein: CASSWGQTNTGELFF.

This clone has more than one count but fewer than ten. The chain employs TRBV7-3 and TRBJ2-2, with TRBD2 as a possible D gene (7 bases). Per germline, CDR1 SGHTA and CDR2 FQGTGA. The CDR3 length is 14 residues. V lost 6 bases and J lost 5, with 13 bases in between. The CDR3 protein is CASRQQGGTGELFF. The DNA for the CDR3 is TGTGCCAGCAGACAACAGGGAGGGACCGGGGAGCTGTTTTTT.

Only one count was recorded for this clone. The chain joins TRBV12-3 or TRBV12-4 to TRBJ1-5; D is perhaps TRBD1 (6 bases). This CDR3 has 13 amino acids. The germline V and J ends were trimmed by 3 bases and 7 bases, with 10 bases remaining between them. The CDR3 protein is CASSFRGGQPQHF. The DNA for the CDR3 is TGTGCCAGCAGTTTCAGGGGTGGGCAGCCCCAGCATTTT.

This clone has only a few counts. The V and J genes are TRBV5-5 and TRBJ1-1; tentative D call: TRBD1 (5 bases). V was trimmed by 7 bases and J by 0 bases, leaving 10 bases between them. Germline V lookup: CDR1 SGHKS, CDR2 YYEKEE (reference sequence). This CDR3 is 13 amino acids long. CDR3 protein: CASGRQLNTEAFF. The CDR3 coding sequence is TGTGCCAGCGGTAGACAGTTGAACACTGAAGCTTTCTTT.

The V gene is TRBV12-3 or TRBV12-4, the J gene TRBJ2-5; a possible D gene is TRBD1 (5 bases). This CDR3 contains 13 residues. The V end lost 5 bases, the J end lost 5 bases, and 12 bases lay between the germline ends. In nucleotides, the CDR3 is TGTGCCAGCAGTGTCCAGGGTAGGGAGACCCAGTACTTC. Amino acid sequence: CASSVQGRETQYF.

This sequence joins TRBV19 and TRBJ2-1, with a weak D call TRBD1 (6 bases). The CDR3 contains 13 residues. CDR1 is LNHDA, CDR2 SQIVND, per germline (reference sequence). The V end lost 6 bases, the J end lost 1 base, and 7 bases lay between the germline ends. CDR3 loop: CASRGASYNEQFF. CDR3 DNA: TGTGCCAGTAGGGGGGCATCCTACAATGAGCAGTTCTTC. The variable domain in full, completed from reference TRBV19 and TRBJ2-1, reads DGGITQSPKYLFRKEGQNVTLSCEQNLNHDAMYWYRQDPGQGLRLIYYSQIVNDFQKGDIAEGYSVSREKKESFPLTVTSAQKNPTAFYLCASRGASYNEQFFGPGTRLTVL.

This sequence joins TRBV6-2 or TRBV6-3 and TRBJ2-5; 7 bases line up with TRBD1. CDR3 length: 15 residues. Germline CDR1 reads MNHEY; CDR2 reads SVGEGT. The V and J ends lost 2 bases and 5 bases, in that order; junction bases with no gene match: 8. CDR3 in amino acids: CASSYGAGGFETQYF. The DNA for the CDR3 is TGTGCCAGCAGTTACGGTGCAGGGGGTTTTGAGACCCAGTACTTC.

V is TRBV15 and J is TRBJ1-5, with D possibly being TRBD1 (5 bases). This CDR3 spans 16 amino acids. CDR1 and CDR2 from the germline V gene are LNHNV and YYDKDF (reference sequence). V was trimmed by 1 base and J by 2 bases, leaving 12 bases between them. DNA for the CDR3: TGTGCCACCAGCAGAGTAGCAGGGTCGGGCAATCAGCCCCAGCATTTT. Protein product: CATSRVAGSGNQPQHF. Based on the CDR3 plus reference TRBV15 and TRBJ1-5, the full variable domain is DAMVIQNPRYQVTQFGKPVTLSCSQTLNHNVMYWYQQKSSQAPKLLFHYYDKDFNNEADTPDNFQSRRPNTSFCFLDIRSPGLGDTAMYLCATSRVAGSGNQPQHFGDGTRLSIL.

The rearrangement joins TRBV11-2 to TRBJ2-1; 10 nucleotides agree with TRBD2. This CDR3 contains 16 residues. Germline CDR1 and CDR2: SGHAT and FQNNGV. V lost 5 bases to trimming and J lost 2 bases; unmatched junction nucleotides: 6. The CDR3 bases are TGTGCCAGCAGCCGAATAGCGGGGGGAGCCTACAATGAGCAGTTCTTC. It translates to CASSRIAGGAYNEQFF.

The chain uses TRBV3-1 (or the pseudogene TRBV3-2) and TRBJ1-2, with 9 bases aligning to TRBD1. Germline V gene lookup returns CDR1 LGHDT and CDR2 YNNKEL (reference sequence). The junction had 14 bases not matched to a gene; V was cut back by 7 bases and J by 8 bases. The CDR3 length is 15 residues. The DNA for the CDR3 is TGTGCCAGCACCGCGGAACAGGGGGCTTTCGGAGGCTACACCTTC. Protein product: CASTAEQGAFGGYTF.

This clone has a single count. The chain combines TRBV29-1 with TRBJ1-1; D unclear. V dropped 3 bases and J dropped 2 bases, with 10 bases sitting between them. There are 13 residues in the CDR3. The V gene's germline CDR1 is SQVTM and CDR2 ANQGSEA. CDR3 coding DNA: TGCAGCGTTGAGGAGGGTATAAACACTGAAGCTTTCTTT. Translating gives CSVEEGINTEAFF.

The chain carries TRBV7-8 and TRBJ1-2; 9 bases are shared with TRBD1. Germline values: CDR1 SGHVS, CDR2 FQNEAQ. The J segment lost 3 bases and the V segment lost 5 bases, leaving 1 base of the junction unmatched. CDR3 length equals 13 residues. CDR3 DNA: TGTGCCAGCAGCCGGGACAGGGACTATGGCTACACCTTC. This encodes CASSRDRDYGYTF.

Here the CDR3 reads CATSGQGGPDTGELFF. The CDR3 bases are TGTGCCACCAGTGGACAGGGCGGACCTGACACCGGGGAGCTGTTTTTT. This chain links TRBV24-1 with TRBJ2-2, with 7 bases lining up with TRBD1. V lost 5 bases to trimming and J lost 3 bases; unmatched junction nucleotides: 8. From germline, CDR1 is KGHDR and CDR2 SFDVKD. This CDR3 has 16 amino acids.

In DNA form, the CDR3 reads TGTGCCAGCAGCATATTCAGTAACAGAGCCAGAGTTAATCAGCCCCAGCATTTT. Encoded protein: CASSIFSNRARVNQPQHF. The V and J genes are TRBV28 and TRBJ1-5; no clear D gene. Germline V gene data show CDR1 as MDHEN and CDR2 as SYDVKM. This CDR3 comprises 18 residues. V dropped 6 bases and J dropped 4 bases, with 25 bases sitting between them.